The 25 T cell receptor beta chains given below trace back to one sample, sequenced in a study of graft-versus-host responses after intestinal transplantation (dated by TCRdb to the early 2020s). To isolate intraepithelial and lamina propria lymphocytes from graft specimens, dithiothreitol, EDTA incubations and collagenase D digestion were used. Receptor libraries were prepared by the immunoSEQ multiplex PCR assay. This is the immuneACCESS table as TCRdb keeps it, with only in-frame sequences that have V and J called. A part of the clones is gone; compared with another copy, unresolved V genes explain less than half, and the rest is unexplained. Recorded for this sample are more than 13,000 clones; around two thirds of them occurred a single time. The leading ten clones occupy around 10% of the sample. Sequenced material: ileum tissue, taken 650 to 700 days after intestinal transplantation. These receptors were collected from a human patient who received an intestinal transplant, so some T cells may come from the graft donor.

The chain links TRBV5-5 to TRBJ2-4; a weak D match, TRBD2 (7 bases). Germline loops: CDR1 SGHKS, CDR2 YYEKEE (reference sequence). This CDR3 comprises 17 residues. Trimming shortened V by 0 bases and J by 1 base, and 14 bases separated the two germline ends. The CDR3: CASSLVGGGLAKNIQYF. The CDR3 nucleotides are TGTGCCAGCAGCTTGGTGGGGGGGGGCCTTGCCAAAAACATTCAGTACTTC.

V and J are TRBV7-2 and TRBJ2-5; D gene ambiguous. The CDR3 extends over 11 amino acids. The germline V gene encodes CDR1 SGHTA and CDR2 FQGNSA. Between the trimmed V and J ends, which lost 1 base and 7 bases, there was a span of 4 bases. CDR3 DNA sequence: TGTGCCAGCAGCTTAGGGGCGACCCAGTACTTC. Amino acids: CASSLGATQYF.

This clone turned up a few times. The chain employs TRBV28 and TRBJ1-3; D not resolved. V was shortened by 4 bases and J by 0 bases, with 10 bases between the two germline ends. CDR3 length: 15 amino acids. Germline CDR1 reads MDHEN; CDR2 reads SYDVKM. The CDR3 DNA reads as TGTGCCAGCAGTTCCTCAGGAATCTCTGGAAACACCATATATTTT. It yields the protein CASSSSGISGNTIYF. The full variable domain, with the rest looked up from reference TRBV28 and TRBJ1-3, is DVKVTQSSRYLVKRTGEKVFLECVQDMDHENMFWYRQDPGLGLRLIYFSYDVKMKEKGDIPEGYSVSREKKERFSLILESASTNQTSMYLCASSSSGISGNTIYFGEGSWLTVV.

This chain joins TRBV19 and TRBJ1-6; 7 positions agree with TRBD1. Germline V CDR1 and CDR2: LNHDA, SQIVND (reference sequence). The V segment lost 3 bases and the J segment 7 bases; nucleotides outside the gene matches: 3. The CDR3 totals 14 residues. The CDR3 sequence: CASSIGRGNSPLHF. The DNA for the CDR3 is TGTGCCAGTAGTATTGGCAGGGGGAATTCACCCCTCCACTTT.

The rearrangement uses TRBV6-4 and TRBJ2-5; TRBD1 is a possible D gene (6 bases). The tail of the sequence fits TRBJ2-7 better, so the J call may be wrong. Germline loops: CDR1 MRHNA, CDR2 SNTAGT. The CDR3 consists of 13 residues. The CDR3: CASSGRQEHEQYF. The DNA for the CDR3 is TGTGCCAGCAGTGGGAGACAGGAGCACGAGCAGTACTTC.

This clone showed up just a few times. The chain couples TRBV5-8 to TRBJ1-1; no definite D call. This CDR3 is built from 13 residues. V was shortened by 0 bases and J by 5 bases, with 8 bases between the two germline ends. Germline V gene data show CDR1 as SGHTS and CDR2 as YDEGEE. CDR3 in DNA: TGTGCCAGCAGCTTGGACCAGGCGACTGAAGCTTTCTTT. As protein: CASSLDQATEAFF.

This chain joins TRBV21-1 and TRBJ2-7; the DNA was not used to check the table's D call, TRBD1. TRBV21-1 is annotated as a pseudogene. The CDR3 is 16 amino acids. CDR3 DNA: TGTGCCAGCAGCAAAGGGACAGCCCAGAGCTCCTACGAGCAGTACTTC. Its protein product is CASSKGTAQSSYEQYF.

In this sample, this clone turned up once. V gene TRBV5-5 combines with J gene TRBJ2-3, with D perhaps TRBD2 (6 bases). There are 15 residues in the CDR3. Germline assignment: CDR1 SGHKS and CDR2 YYEKEE (reference sequence). V was shortened by 6 bases and J by 1 base, with 15 bases between the two germline ends. CDR3: CASTTRPGGTDTQYF. As DNA, the CDR3 is TGTGCCAGCACAACCCGCCCGGGGGGCACAGATACGCAGTATTTT.

V is TRBV11-2 and J is TRBJ1-1, with D uncertain. Trimming shortened V by 1 base and J by 11 bases, and 8 bases separated the two germline ends. Germline CDR1 is SGHAT and CDR2 is FQNNGV. CDR3 length: 11 amino acids. CDR3 DNA: TGTGCCAGCAGCTTAGGGAGAGGGGCTTTCTTT. This sequence encodes CASSLGRGAFF.

This chain links TRBV11-1 with TRBJ2-7, with 7 bases aligning to TRBD1. The CDR3 consists of 15 residues. Germline V gene sequence: CDR1 SGHAT, CDR2 FQDESV (reference sequence). J was trimmed by 3 bases and V by 1 base; bases with no gene match: 6. The CDR3 nucleotides read TGTGCCAGCAGCTTAGAGGGGGCAGCTAACTACGAGCAGTACTTC. As protein: CASSLEGAANYEQYF.

The chain has TRBV7-8 and TRBJ2-7; D remains unclear. The CDR3 covers 14 residues. V was trimmed by 5 bases and J by 0 bases, leaving 11 bases between them. Germline-derived CDR1 and CDR2 are SGHVS and FQNEAQ. CDR3 coding DNA: TGTGCCAGCAGCGGAAGCGTCAGCTCCTACGAGCAGTACTTC. Its protein is CASSGSVSSYEQYF. Using reference TRBV7-8 and TRBJ2-7 for the parts outside the CDR3, the full variable domain is GAGVSQSPRYKVAKRGQDVALRCDPISGHVSLFWYQQALGQGPEFLTYFQNEAQLDKSGLPSDRFFAERPEGSVSTLKIQRTQQEDSAVYLCASSGSVSSYEQYFGPGTRLTVT.

This rearrangement joins TRBV5-1 to TRBJ1-1; D is ambiguous. This CDR3 has 15 residues. V was trimmed by 4 bases and J by 10 bases, leaving 23 bases between them. Germline-derived CDR1 and CDR2 are SGHRS and YFSETQ. This CDR3 is CASSPGLGFLSRAFF. DNA for the CDR3: TGCGCCAGCAGCCCGGGATTGGGATTCCTTAGTAGAGCTTTCTTT.

The rearrangement uses TRBV6-5 and TRBJ2-2, with D unclear. Trimming took 4 bases from V and 5 from J, leaving 11 bases between them. Germline V gene lookup returns CDR1 MNHEY and CDR2 SVGAGI. The CDR3 has 14 residues. This CDR3 is CASSSRRYTGELFF. For the CDR3, the DNA is TGTGCCAGCAGTTCCCGCAGGTATACCGGGGAGCTGTTTTTT.

V is TRBV25-1 and J is TRBJ2-2; 9 bases fit TRBD1. CDR3 length: 15 amino acids. The V gene end was trimmed by 6 bases and the J gene end by 5 bases; junction bases not matched to a gene: 7. The germline gives CDR1 MGHDK, CDR2 SYGVNS. CDR3 nucleotides: TGTGCCAGCAGAGACGACAGGGGGGAAACCGGGGAGCTGTTTTTT. Translation gives CASRDDRGETGELFF.

The chain links TRBV19 to TRBJ1-1; TRBD1 matches at 7 bases. The CDR3 consists of 13 residues. The V gene end was trimmed by 7 bases and the J gene end by 4 bases; junction bases not matched to a gene: 6. Per the germline V gene, CDR1 is LNHDA and CDR2 is SQIVND (reference sequence). The CDR3 sequence is CASKEGAGTEAFF. As DNA, the CDR3 is TGTGCCAGTAAGGAGGGGGCTGGCACTGAAGCTTTCTTT. Looking up the rest from reference TRBV19 and TRBJ1-1 gives the full variable domain: DGGITQSPKYLFRKEGQNVTLSCEQNLNHDAMYWYRQDPGQGLRLIYYSQIVNDFQKGDIAEGYSVSREKKESFPLTVTSAQKNPTAFYLCASKEGAGTEAFFGQGTRLTVV.

V usage is TRBV7-2 and J usage is TRBJ2-7; 8 bases map to TRBD1. Germline loops: CDR1 SGHTA, CDR2 FQGNSA. The junction had 7 bases not matched to a gene; V was cut back by 3 bases and J by 3 bases. There are 15 residues in the CDR3. The CDR3 nucleotides read TGTGCCAGCAGCTTTCCGGGACAGGTCAACTACGAGCAGTACTTC. This gives the protein CASSFPGQVNYEQYF.

The chain employs TRBV5-6 and TRBJ2-7; D might be TRBD2 (7 bases). Deletions cut 7 bases from V and 3 bases from J, with 14 bases between. This CDR3 spans 13 amino acids. Germline values: CDR1 SGHDT, CDR2 YYEEEE. The CDR3 loop is CASVGEGDYEQYF. The CDR3 region has the DNA TGTGCCAGCGTGGGGGAGGGGGACTACGAGCAGTACTTC.

The chain carries TRBV6-1 and TRBJ2-7, with a weak D call TRBD1 (6 bases). Trimming took off 8 bases at V and 0 bases at J, with 14 bases between the two ends. In germline, CDR1 is MNHNS, CDR2 SASEGT. This CDR3 comprises 14 residues. This chain's CDR3 is CASGVRGSSYEQYF. The CDR3 nucleotides read TGTGCCAGCGGAGTCAGGGGTAGCTCCTACGAGCAGTACTTC.

The rearrangement links TRBV27 to TRBJ2-2; tentative D call: TRBD2 (5 bases). Germline assignment: CDR1 MNHEY and CDR2 SMNVEV (reference sequence). Trimming removed 6 bases at V and 0 bases at J, with 11 bases between. This CDR3 has 15 residues. The CDR3 sequence is CASRGEGPNTGELFF. CDR3 DNA sequence: TGTGCCAGCAGGGGAGAGGGTCCGAACACCGGGGAGCTGTTTTTT.

This clone turned up a few times. The chain recombines TRBV4-3 with TRBJ2-7, with D perhaps TRBD1 (6 bases). This CDR3 spans 15 amino acids. V gave up 0 bases and J gave up 1 base, with 10 bases separating them. The germline V gene has CDR1 LGHNA and CDR2 YSLEER. CDR3 nucleotides: TGCGCCAGCAGCCAAGACAGGGGTCTATCCTACGAGCAGTACTTC. Translated, it gives CASSQDRGLSYEQYF.

This clone came up once. J is TRBJ1-6 and V is TRBV7-9; D gene uncertain. V was clipped by 6 bases and J by 9 bases, with 9 bases between them. Germline CDR1 SEHNR, CDR2 FQNEAQ (reference sequence). The CDR3 has 12 residues. The CDR3, as DNA: TGTGCCAGCAGTAGGGCGGGTTCACCCCTCCACTTT. This codes for CASSRAGSPLHF.

The V gene is TRBV7-2, the J gene TRBJ2-7; D is possibly TRBD1 (6 bases). V was cut by 1 base and J by 1 base, with 20 bases left in between. Germline loops: CDR1 SGHTA, CDR2 FQGNSA. This CDR3 region has 18 residues. CDR3 protein: CASSLGFSGHHISYEQYF. CDR3 nucleotide sequence: TGTGCCAGCAGCTTAGGGTTCTCGGGACACCACATTTCCTACGAGCAGTACTTC.

The chain's CDR3 is CASSLELSGNTIYF. The CDR3 DNA reads TGTGCCAGCAGCCTGGAGCTATCCGGAAACACCATATATTTT. This rearrangement joins TRBV11-2 to TRBJ1-3; D remains unclear. Germline-derived CDR1 and CDR2 are SGHAT and FQNNGV. The CDR3 runs to 14 residues. Trimming pared 5 bases from V and 4 bases from J, leaving 12 bases between.

The chain combines TRBV13 with TRBJ1-3, with D unresolved. The CDR3 consists of 14 residues. Per the germline V gene, CDR1 is PRHDT and CDR2 is FYEKMQ (reference sequence). V lost 6 bases to trimming and J lost 0 bases, with 9 bases between them. The CDR3 coding sequence is TGTGCCAGCAGAGGTACAGACTCTGGAAACACCATATATTTT. It is translated as CASRGTDSGNTIYF.

On this clone itself: The identical CDR3 is also encoded by other nucleotide sequences in the sample. This chain uses TRBV2 with TRBJ1-2; a weak D match, TRBD1 (6 bases). V was cut by 2 bases and J by 7 bases, with 8 bases left in between. CDR3 length: 12 residues. Germline values: CDR1 SNHLY, CDR2 FYNNEI. CDR3 sequence: CASSENRVGYTF. CDR3 nucleotide sequence: TGTGCCAGCAGTGAAAACAGGGTTGGCTACACCTTC.